A single sample is the source of the 20 T cell receptor beta chains below, sequenced in a study of blood T cells in healthy people across ages. Primers used in a second PCR of about 7 to 12 cycles were a sample-barcoded 5' primer and a J-beta primer mix. TCRdb reanalysed the 5' RACE reads using MiXCR and keeps one entry per CDR3 protein. The table has 2 million or so distinct CDR3 sequences, 49% seen once. Sequenced input: blood. The receptors come from a woman in her forties in good health.

The chain combines TRBV7-3 with TRBJ1-2, with D unclear. From germline, CDR1 is SGHTA and CDR2 FQGTGA. This CDR3 has 13 residues. V was trimmed by 5 bases and J by 8 bases, leaving 15 bases between them. The CDR3 here is CASSPARGSGYTF. The CDR3 nucleotides read TGTGCCAGCAGCCCCGCCCGAGGATCCGGCTACACCTTC.

The gene calls are TRBV11-2 and TRBJ2-5; 9 bases align to TRBD1. The germline V gene encodes CDR1 SGHAT and CDR2 FQNNGV. Unmatched junction bases numbered 23, after V lost 7 bases and J lost 2 bases. The CDR3 loop spans 20 amino acids. CDR3 sequence reads: CASTSFPGTGTTNEQETQYF. The CDR3 DNA follows: TGTGCCAGCACCTCATTCCCAGGGACAGGGACCACCAACGAGCAAGAGACCCAGTACTTC.

As for this clonotype: The junction departs from the called germline gene at one end, perhaps through a read error. This rearrangement joins TRBV12-3 or TRBV12-4 to TRBJ2-1; 7 bases fit TRBD2. CDR3 length equals 16 residues. Here the CDR3 DNA reads TGTGCCAGCACCCCGGGTGGACTAGGACCTACCGTTGAGCGGTTCTTC. It codes for CASTPGGLGPTVERFF.

V usage is TRBV5-1 and J usage is TRBJ1-1; D may be TRBD1 (5 bases). V dropped 2 bases and J dropped 7 bases, with 9 bases sitting between them. The length of the CDR3 is 12 residues. Germline lookup yields CDR1 SGHRS and CDR2 YFSETQ. CDR3 sequence: CASSFNRNEAFF. CDR3 coding DNA: TGCGCCAGCAGCTTTAACAGGAATGAAGCTTTCTTT.

Concerning this clonotype itself: The germline gene is not matched at one end of the junction; a read error may be the cause. The V gene is TRBV5-1, the J gene TRBJ1-2; no firm D call. The CDR3 length is 13 residues. The germline CDR1 and CDR2 sequences are SGHRS and YFSETQ. CDR3 sequence: CASSLGQNYGHTF. For the CDR3, the DNA is TGCGCCAGCAGCTTGGGGCAGAATTATGGCCACACCTTC.

This clonotype was observed a few times. This chain links TRBV20-1 with TRBJ2-1; either TRBD1 or TRBD2 may fit D (6 bases each). The V gene lost 6 bases and the J gene lost 6 bases, with 9 bases spanning the gap. CDR1 is DFQATT, CDR2 SNEGSKA, per germline (reference sequence). This CDR3 region has 11 residues. DNA of the CDR3: TGCAGTGCCGGGGGCCCCAATGAGCAGTTCTTC. Protein product: CSAGGPNEQFF.

The V call is TRBV20-1, the J call TRBJ2-3; 12 positions agree with TRBD2. The CDR3 has 18 amino acids. CDR1 and CDR2 (germline): DFQATT, SNEGSKA (reference sequence). Trimming removed 0 bases from V and 1 base from J; junction bases left unmatched: 8. CDR3 in DNA: TGCAGTGCTAGAGATCGACTAGCGGGGGCCTCACGCACAGATACGCAGTATTTT. Encoded protein: CSARDRLAGASRTDTQYF.

J is TRBJ2-3 and V is TRBV12-3 or TRBV12-4, with a possible D match to TRBD2 (6 bases). V was cut by 5 bases and J by 9 bases, with 18 bases left in between. The CDR3 runs 14 residues. As DNA, the CDR3 is TGTGCCAGCAGTCCTAGCGTACGACTGATCACGCAGTATTTT. Amino acids: CASSPSVRLITQYF.

The chain carries TRBV6-1 and TRBJ2-6; the D gene is possibly TRBD2 (6 bases). From germline, CDR1 is MNHNS and CDR2 SASEGT. The CDR3 totals 16 residues. The V and J ends lost 6 bases and 4 bases respectively, with 16 bases between them. The CDR3 loop is CASRLGGALGANVLTF. CDR3 coding DNA: TGTGCCAGCAGGTTGGGAGGTGCTCTGGGGGCCAACGTCCTGACTTTC.

This clonotype was found a few times. A read error may account for a junction end that differs from germline. V is TRBV7-7 and J is TRBJ2-7; TRBD2 aligns across 8 bases. Germline V CDR1 and CDR2: SSHAT, FNYEAQ (reference sequence). The CDR3 length is 18 residues. CDR3 bases: TGTGCTAGCAGCTGCCGTCATCCAGCGGGGGCCGTTCCCTACGAGCAGTACTTC. This sequence encodes CASSCRHPAGAVPYEQYF.

The CDR3 DNA sequence: TGTGCCACCGCTCGTGGGGCTGAAGCTTTCTTT. It translates to CATARGAEAFF. The V gene is TRBV6-5, the J gene TRBJ1-1; D gene unclear. CDR3 size: 11 residues. V was trimmed by 10 bases and J by 6 bases, leaving 12 bases between them. Germline-derived CDR1 and CDR2 are MNHEY and SVGAGI.

This clonotype was seen a few times. This chain connects TRBV20-1 to TRBJ2-6; no firm D call. The ends were cut back, 6 bases at V and 4 bases at J, with 10 bases in the middle. CDR1 is DFQATT, CDR2 SNEGSKA, per germline (reference sequence). The CDR3 sequence is 13 residues long. CDR3 loop: CSAPPLGANVLTF. Written as DNA, the CDR3 is TGCAGTGCCCCCCCGTTGGGGGCCAACGTCCTGACTTTC.

CDR3 sequence: CASSLGGVNGNQPQHF. The DNA for the CDR3 is TGTGCCAGCAGTTTAGGGGGGGTGAACGGCAATCAGCCCCAGCATTTT. The chain is built from TRBV28 and TRBJ1-5; maybe TRBD1 (5 bases). This CDR3 is built from 16 residues. V gave up 2 bases and J gave up 2 bases, with 13 bases separating them. Germline V gives CDR1 MDHEN, CDR2 SYDVKM.

The chain carries TRBV24-1 and TRBJ1-5, with a tentative D call TRBD1 (5 bases). Trimming took off 4 bases at V and 4 bases at J, with 13 bases between the two ends. Germline CDR1 is KGHDR and CDR2 is SFDVKD. This CDR3 is 15 amino acids long. DNA of the CDR3: TGTGCCACCAGTGAGCCGGGACCGACGAATCAGCCCCAGCATTTT. This translates into CATSEPGPTNQPQHF.

This chain connects TRBV29-1 to TRBJ2-5, with D maybe TRBD2 (6 bases). In germline, CDR1 is SQVTM, CDR2 ANQGSEA. The CDR3 sequence is 14 residues long. V gave up 7 bases and J gave up 3 bases, with 18 bases separating them. CDR3 protein: CSATIDGGKETQYF. CDR3 nucleotide sequence: TGCAGCGCTACTATCGATGGGGGGAAAGAGACCCAGTACTTC.

The chain is built from TRBV20-1 and TRBJ1-4; TRBD1 matches at 7 bases. Looked up from germline, CDR1 is DFQATT and CDR2 is SNEGSKA (reference sequence). The CDR3 contains 14 residues. The junction had 4 bases not matched to a gene; V was cut back by 3 bases and J by 3 bases. Here the CDR3 reads CSASDREANEKLFF. CDR3 nucleotides: TGCAGTGCTAGCGACAGGGAAGCTAATGAAAAACTGTTTTTT.

This chain uses TRBV29-1 with TRBJ1-1; TRBD1 is a possible D gene (6 bases). The CDR3 loop spans 13 amino acids. CDR1 is SQVTM and CDR2 is ANQGSEA in the germline V gene. Trimming took 5 bases from V and 4 from J, leaving 14 bases between them. The CDR3 region is CSVRVGGATEAFF. The DNA for the CDR3 is TGCAGCGTTCGGGTGGGGGGGGCCACTGAAGCTTTCTTT.

The rearrangement links TRBV25-1 to TRBJ1-1; TRBD1 might be the D (6 bases). The length of the CDR3 is 14 residues. The germline gives CDR1 MGHDK, CDR2 SYGVNS. The V and J ends lost 7 bases and 4 bases respectively, with 16 bases between them. CDR3 coding DNA: TGTGCCAGCATCGGCAGGGGTTGGAGCACTGAAGCTTTCTTT. Its protein is CASIGRGWSTEAFF.

The J gene is TRBJ2-7, the V gene TRBV9; D may match TRBD1 or TRBD2 (5 bases each). Gene TRBJ2-5 matches the end of the DNA better, so the J call may be wrong. The CDR3 covers 14 residues. Per the germline V gene, CDR1 is SGDLS and CDR2 is YYNGEE. CDR3 in amino acids: CASSALGVRETQYF. The CDR3 DNA reads as TGTGCCAGCAGCGCCTTGGGGGTGCGGGAGACCCAGTACTTC.

The gene calls are TRBV14 and TRBJ2-3; D remains unclear. Per germline, CDR1 SGHDN and CDR2 FVKESK. Trimming took off 6 bases at V and 5 bases at J, with 15 bases between the two ends. The CDR3 spans 14 residues. CDR3 sequence reads: CASRRSLSGDTQYF. DNA of the CDR3: TGTGCCAGCAGACGGTCCCTAAGTGGAGATACGCAGTATTTT.